A selection of T cell receptor beta chains follows, all from one sample in a study of blood T cell repertoires in COVID-19. Sequencing was performed with immunoSEQ multiplex PCR; in TCRdb, only in-frame clones are kept and a portion is missing. The table has roughly 180,000 clones, around 85% seen once. Source material: peripheral blood. These receptors were obtained from an elderly man with COVID-19, enrolled during active disease. Both conserved end residues are trimmed from each CDR3.

TRBV13	ASSLGQGDDYEQY
TRBV4-1	ASSQAGTGLSVYEQY
TRBV5-1	ASSSQGAGRGETQY
TRBV11-2	ASSLLGAVVPGYGYT
TRBV5-1	ASSLDRDTIY
TRBV7-9	ASSLAGEDTQY
TRBV25-1	ASSKQGARQPQH
TRBV5-5	ASSWAGLETQY
TRBV28	ASSPLGQADYGYT
TRBV19	ASSIGIGRTENTEAF
TRBV23-1	ASSPQDRGYYEQY
TRBV28	ASSLVNNQPQH
TRBV7-2	ASSLAGWGLNEKLF
TRBV9	ASSVASGGSNEKLF
TRBV5-4	ASSIFGNYGYT
TRBV3-1/TRBV3-2	ASSQGSGVGNQPQH
TRBV7-9	ASSLPPQGVA
TRBV7-2	ASSLGDRDWLSTEAF
TRBV7-3	ASSPPSADTQY
TRBV10-1	ASSEGGGRLNTEAF
TRBV11-2	ASSLDGGTDEQF
TRBV10-3	AISSGRTDTQY
TRBV7-2	ASSLVGTGFQPQH
TRBV6-5	ASSYSNQGGSWY
TRBV5-6	ASSSRRASSYNSPLH
TRBV9	ASSVTGNTGELF
TRBV2	ASSEETGSNEQF
TRBV5-4	ASSFRVNNSPLH
TRBV5-6	ASSLQLNTEAF
TRBV9	ASSVGIPSTDTQY
TRBV7-8	ASSFKGGGQPQH
TRBV7-2	ASSLAPTSGGGNEQF